The 31 T cell receptor beta chains in this list originate from one sample, sequenced in a study of neurological immune-mediated disorders. TCRdb redid the calling of the 5' RACE reads with MiXCR, one entry per CDR3 protein. The data hold 60,000 to 85,000 distinct CDR3 sequences, with 4% to 6% observed a single time. What was sequenced was PBMCs. Receptor source: a man younger than 30 with multiple sclerosis.

This clonotype came up a few times. Possible read error: a much larger clone is one base away. V and J are TRBV18 and TRBJ1-2; TRBD1 agrees at 10 bases. V shed 5 bases and J 4 bases; nucleotides not matched to a gene: 13. The length of the CDR3 is 17 residues. Germline V gene lookup returns CDR1 KGHSH and CDR2 LQKENI. The CDR3 nucleotides read TGTGCCAGCTCAGCAACCGGGACAGGGGAATGTGCCTATGGCTACACCTTC. This translates into CASSATGTGECAYGYTF.

This clonotype was observed at least ten times. At one of its ends the junction is not consistent with the germline gene, which may arise from a read error. The rearrangement joins TRBV7-6 to TRBJ1-5; maybe TRBD1 (5 bases). This CDR3 is 16 amino acids long. The germline gives CDR1 SGHVS, CDR2 FNYEAQ. The CDR3 sequence: CASSSGSGRTRQPQNF. Here the CDR3 DNA reads TGTGCCAGCAGCTCAGGGTCCGGGAGAACTCGTCAGCCCCAGAATTTT.

This clonotype was counted ten times or more. Written as DNA, the CDR3 is TGCGCCAGCAGGATAAAACCGGGACAGGGAGACAATGAGCAGTTCTTC. It codes for CASRIKPGQGDNEQFF. The chain employs TRBV5-1 and TRBJ2-1; 9 bases match TRBD1. CDR1 and CDR2 from the germline V gene are SGHRS and YFSETQ. CDR3 length: 16 amino acids. Losses at the gene ends were 5 bases for V and 5 bases for J; bases not matched to a gene: 11.

In this sample, this clonotype turned up many times. The chain has TRBV20-1 and TRBJ1-1; no definite D call. The V gene's germline CDR1 is DFQATT and CDR2 SNEGSKA (reference sequence). This CDR3 has 13 amino acids. V was clipped by 4 bases and J by 1 base, with 10 bases between them. CDR3 loop: CSAMRDGNTEAFF. CDR3 bases: TGCAGTGCTATGAGGGATGGGAACACTGAAGCTTTCTTT.

This clonotype has ten or more counts. The junction departs from germline at one end; a sequencing error may be responsible. The genes are TRBV20-1 and TRBJ1-5; D ambiguous. Germline assignment: CDR1 DFQATT and CDR2 SNEGSKA (reference sequence). The length of the CDR3 is 12 residues. In DNA form, the CDR3 reads TGCAGTCATGAAGGTTGCGATCAGCCCCAGAATTTT. It specifies CSHEGCDQPQNF.

This clonotype was detected many times. The chain is built from TRBV4-3 and TRBJ2-4, with TRBD1 as a possible D gene (6 bases). V lost 4 bases, J lost 7 bases, and 11 bases lay in between. The CDR3 consists of 13 residues. CDR1 is LGHNA, CDR2 YSLEER, per germline. The DNA for the CDR3 is TGCGCCAGCAGCCGGGCCACAGGGAACATTCAGTACTTC. Amino acids: CASSRATGNIQYF.

This clonotype was picked up many times. The V gene is TRBV12-3 or TRBV12-4, the J gene TRBJ2-7, with D unclear. V lost 4 bases and J lost 2, with 9 bases in between. The CDR3 is made up of 13 amino acids. CDR3 residues: CASSSQLTYEQYF. The CDR3 DNA sequence: TGTGCCAGCAGTTCTCAATTAACCTACGAGCAGTACTTC.

This clonotype was picked up many times. The rearrangement uses TRBV12-3 or TRBV12-4 and TRBJ2-1, with 8 nucleotides matching TRBD2. This CDR3 spans 15 amino acids. J lost 2 bases, V lost 3 bases, and 3 bases had no gene match. In nucleotides, the CDR3 is TGTGCCAGCAGTTTTTCCGGGGGGGCCTACAATGAGCAGTTCTTC. Residues: CASSFSGGAYNEQFF.

Remarks on this clonotype: The junction does not match germline at one end; this may be a read error. The V and J genes are TRBV12-3 or TRBV12-4 and TRBJ2-3, with unresolved D. This CDR3 has 13 amino acids. The CDR3 sequence is CDSSGASTDTQYF. In nucleotides, the CDR3 is TGTGACAGCAGTGGCGCTAGCACAGATACGCAGTATTTT.

This clonotype showed up many times. The chain recombines TRBV5-1 with TRBJ1-6; tentatively, D is TRBD1 (5 bases). The ends were cut back, 8 bases at V and 4 bases at J, with 13 bases in the middle. The CDR3 spans 14 residues. CDR1 is SGHRS, CDR2 YFSETQ, per germline. CDR3 DNA: TGCGCCAGTCAACAGGAAAATTATAATTCACCCCTCCACTTT. Protein sequence: CASQQENYNSPLHF.

Ten or more counts support this clonotype. V is TRBV12-3 or TRBV12-4 and J is TRBJ2-1; tentatively, D is TRBD1 or TRBD2 (5 bases each). This CDR3 contains 16 residues. V dropped 0 bases and J dropped 0 bases, with 9 bases sitting between them. The CDR3 bases are TGTGCCAGCAGTTTAGCGGCAGGGAGCTCCTACAATGAGCAGTTCTTC. This codes for CASSLAAGSSYNEQFF.

This clonotype was detected many times. V is TRBV3-1 and J is TRBJ2-7; D is perhaps TRBD1 (5 bases). Germline values: CDR1 LGHDT, CDR2 YNNKEL (reference sequence). The germline V and J ends were trimmed by 3 bases and 2 bases, with 11 bases remaining between them. This CDR3 spans 14 amino acids. CDR3 residues: CASSHRVPPYEQYF. As DNA, the CDR3 is TGTGCCAGCAGCCACAGGGTCCCCCCCTACGAGCAGTACTTC.

V gene TRBV7-2 combines with J gene TRBJ2-1; TRBD2 agrees at 13 bases. Germline trimming cut 4 bases from V and 6 bases from J; bases unmatched to any gene: 3. Germline values: CDR1 SGHTA, CDR2 FQGNSA. There are 15 residues in the CDR3. The CDR3 DNA is TGTGCCAGCAGCTGGGGACTAGCGGGAACCAATGAGCAGTTCTTC. Its translation is CASSWGLAGTNEQFF.

At least ten counts were recorded for this clonotype. The chain carries TRBV5-1 and TRBJ2-7; D not certain. The CDR3 has 14 residues. Per germline, CDR1 SGHRS and CDR2 YFSETQ. With 0 bases removed from V and 0 bases from J, the gap between germline ends came to 7 bases. In nucleotides, the CDR3 is TGCGCCAGCAGCTTGGAGTCAGGCTCCTACGAGCAGTACTTC. It encodes CASSLESGSYEQYF.

This clonotype was recorded at least ten times. CDR3 sequence: CASSSGTRENQPQHF. The CDR3 DNA is TGTGCCAGCAGCTCCGGGACAAGAGAGAATCAGCCCCAGCATTTT. This chain uses TRBV7-2 with TRBJ1-5, with a tentative D call TRBD1 (6 bases). CDR3 length: 15 amino acids. The germline V gene has CDR1 SGHTA and CDR2 FQGNSA. Trimming took 4 bases from V and 4 from J, leaving 14 bases between them. The full variable domain, rest sourced from reference TRBV7-2 and TRBJ1-5, is GAGVSQSPSNKVTEKGKDVELRCDPISGHTALYWYRQSLGQGLEFLIYFQGNSAPDKSGLPSDRFSAERTGGSVSTLTIQRTQQEDSAVYLCASSSGTRENQPQHFGDGTRLSIL.

In the case of this clonotype: A junction end diverges from the germline sequence, so it may reflect a read error. This chain uses TRBV5-6 with TRBJ1-5; D might be TRBD1 (6 bases). Germline CDR1 SGHDT, CDR2 YYEEEE. CDR3 size: 15 residues. The CDR3, as DNA: TGTGCCAGCAGCCCGGGGGGCCGGGGCAATCAGCCCCAGAATTTT. Translation gives CASSPGGRGNQPQNF.

This clonotype has ten or more counts. The chain joins TRBV5-1 to TRBJ1-2; D unclear. V was cut by 4 bases and J by 8 bases, with 18 bases left in between. Germline lookup yields CDR1 SGHRS and CDR2 YFSETQ. The CDR3 is made up of 14 amino acids. Written as DNA, the CDR3 is TGCGCCAGCAGCATGGACTCGCCCAAATACGGCTACACCTTC. Translated: CASSMDSPKYGYTF.

There are many counts of this clonotype. The rearrangement joins TRBV5-1 to TRBJ2-1; D gene unclear. The V and J ends lost 1 base and 4 bases respectively, with 6 bases between them. Germline CDR1 reads SGHRS; CDR2 reads YFSETQ. The CDR3 extends over 13 amino acids. The CDR3 is CASSLLQYNEQFF. The CDR3 bases are TGCGCCAGCAGCTTGCTGCAGTACAATGAGCAGTTCTTC.

This clonotype appeared many times. V is TRBV20-1 and J is TRBJ1-1; possibly TRBD1 for D (5 bases). Germline CDR1 reads DFQATT; CDR2 reads SNEGSKA (reference sequence). CDR3 length: 13 residues. Trimming shortened V by 6 bases and J by 3 bases, and 14 bases separated the two germline ends. CDR3 region: CSAPGRADTEAFF. In DNA form, the CDR3 reads TGCAGTGCCCCTGGCAGGGCGGACACTGAAGCTTTCTTT.

There are many counts of this clonotype. The chain recombines TRBV10-3 with TRBJ1-1; a possible D gene is TRBD1 (5 bases). Germline V gene data show CDR1 as ENHRY and CDR2 as SYGVKD. CDR3 length: 16 residues. Trimming cost V 4 bases and J 3 bases, with 18 bases left between them. The CDR3 DNA follows: TGTGCCATCAGTGCGGGGGGTTGGGGGACCCACACTGAAGCTTTCTTT. Translation gives CAISAGGWGTHTEAFF.

This clonotype was counted many times. The rearrangement joins TRBV5-1 to TRBJ2-3, with D perhaps TRBD1 (5 bases). CDR1 SGHRS and CDR2 YFSETQ come from the germline V gene. V shed 3 bases and J shed 1 base, with 9 bases lying between them. This CDR3 region has 14 residues. The CDR3 coding sequence is TGCGCCAGCAGCTCCGAGACAGGCACAGATACGCAGTATTTT. Translation gives CASSSETGTDTQYF.

This clonotype has ten or more counts. The chain couples TRBV7-2 to TRBJ2-1; D uncertain. CDR1 is SGHTA, CDR2 FQGNSA, per germline. The V and J ends lost 5 bases and 7 bases respectively, with 15 bases between them. The CDR3 length is 14 residues. CDR3 sequence reads: CASSLRTAVNEQFF. The CDR3 DNA reads TGTGCCAGCAGCCTCCGGACCGCGGTAAATGAGCAGTTCTTC.

This clonotype occurred many times. This chain connects TRBV24-1 to TRBJ2-1; 14 nucleotides agree with TRBD2. J gave up 16 bases and V 4 bases, and 14 bases lay outside the gene matches. CDR3 size: 16 residues. The germline gives CDR1 KGHDR, CDR2 SFDVKD. The CDR3, as DNA: TGTGCCACCAGTGACCCACTGACTAGCGGGAGGGCCGTTTTTTTCTTC. Encoded protein: CATSDPLTSGRAVFFF.

This clonotype was counted ten times or more. The chain recombines TRBV6-5 with TRBJ1-1; D ambiguous. The CDR3 contains 15 residues. Germline values: CDR1 MNHEY, CDR2 SVGAGI. V was shortened by 0 bases and J by 0 bases, with 8 bases between the two germline ends. The DNA for the CDR3 is TGTGCCAGCAGTTACTCTAACCCCATGAACACTGAAGCTTTCTTT. It codes for CASSYSNPMNTEAFF.

This clonotype was seen at least ten times. The chain couples TRBV5-1 to TRBJ1-2; no clear D. CDR3 size: 12 residues. From germline, CDR1 is SGHRS and CDR2 YFSETQ. V shed 4 bases and J shed 7 bases, with 11 bases lying between them. CDR3 residues: CASSPQEGGYTF. CDR3 sequence (DNA): TGCGCCAGCAGCCCCCAGGAGGGTGGCTACACCTTC.

There are many counts of this clonotype. This chain connects TRBV5-1 to TRBJ2-1; 10 bases agree with TRBD2. The CDR3 runs 13 residues. Germline CDR1 SGHRS, CDR2 YFSETQ. V was pared by 8 bases and J by 3 bases, with 2 bases of the junction left unmatched. CDR3: CASLAGDYNEQFF. Written as DNA, the CDR3 is TGCGCCAGTCTAGCGGGAGACTACAATGAGCAGTTCTTC.

This clonotype was counted many times. CDR3 nucleotides: TGTGCCAGCAGCTTGGGACAGGGGGCCATGAACACTGAAGCTTTCTTT. Its translation is CASSLGQGAMNTEAFF. This chain joins TRBV11-2 and TRBJ1-1, with 12 bases aligning to TRBD1. The CDR3 is 16 amino acids. The V gene's germline CDR1 is SGHAT and CDR2 FQNNGV. After removal of 3 bases from V and 0 bases from J, the junction contained 2 bases not matched to a gene. Based on the CDR3 plus reference TRBV11-2 and TRBJ1-1, the full variable domain is EAGVAQSPRYKIIEKRQSVAFWCNPISGHATLYWYQQILGQGPKLLIQFQNNGVVDDSQLPKDRFSAERLKGVDSTLKIQPAKLEDSAVYLCASSLGQGAMNTEAFFGQGTRLTVV.

This clonotype was seen more than once but under ten times. In DNA, the CDR3 is TGTGCCAGCAGCTTAGCTAGCGGGGGGGCAGATACGCAGTATTTT. Translating gives CASSLASGGADTQYF. The V call is TRBV11-2, the J call TRBJ2-3; TRBD2 aligns across 12 bases. Germline V CDR1 and CDR2: SGHAT, FQNNGV. Losses at the gene ends were 1 base for V and 4 bases for J; bases not matched to a gene: 0. The CDR3 is made up of 15 amino acids.

Many counts were recorded for this clonotype. The chain joins TRBV12-3 or TRBV12-4 to TRBJ2-7; TRBD1 agrees at 8 bases. Unmatched junction bases numbered 1, after V lost 1 base and J lost 5 bases. This CDR3 has 13 amino acids. DNA for the CDR3: TGTGCCAGCAGTTTAGACAGGGGGGACGAGCAGTACTTC. It codes for CASSLDRGDEQYF.

This clonotype was counted once. V gene TRBV29-1 combines with J gene TRBJ1-2, with TRBD1 as a possible D gene (6 bases). The germline CDR1 and CDR2 sequences are SQVTM and ANQGSEA. The ends were cut back, 6 bases at V and 4 bases at J, with 18 bases in the middle. This CDR3 region has 14 residues. CDR3 DNA: TGCAGCGTCCCCAGTGGGGGCTGGAGCTATGGCTACACCTTC. Translating it yields CSVPSGGWSYGYTF.

This clonotype was counted ten times or more. The chain couples TRBV27 to TRBJ2-7, with a weak D call TRBD2 (6 bases). The germline V gene has CDR1 MNHEY and CDR2 SMNVEV (reference sequence). Trimming pared 0 bases from V and 2 bases from J, leaving 17 bases between. This CDR3 has 17 amino acids. The CDR3 nucleotides read TGTGCCAGCAGTTTATCTAGAAGTCGGGAGCCGACCTACGAGCAGTACTTC. Its translation is CASSLSRSREPTYEQYF.